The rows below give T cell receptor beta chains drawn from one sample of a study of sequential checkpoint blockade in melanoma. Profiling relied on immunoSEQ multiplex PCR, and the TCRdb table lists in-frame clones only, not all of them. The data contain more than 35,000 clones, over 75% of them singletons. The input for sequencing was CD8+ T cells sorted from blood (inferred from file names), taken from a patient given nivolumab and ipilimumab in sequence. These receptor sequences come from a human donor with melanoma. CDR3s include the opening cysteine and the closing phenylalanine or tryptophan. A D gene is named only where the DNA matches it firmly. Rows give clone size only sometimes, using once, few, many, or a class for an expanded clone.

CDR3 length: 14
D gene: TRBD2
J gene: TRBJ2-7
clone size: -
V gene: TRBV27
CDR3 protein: CASSLAGGPYEQYF
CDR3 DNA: TGTGCCAGCAGTTTAGCGGGAGGGCCCTACGAGCAGTACTTC

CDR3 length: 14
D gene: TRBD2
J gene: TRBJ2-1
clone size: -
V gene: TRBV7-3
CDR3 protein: CASSLYPGLGEQFF
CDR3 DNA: TGTGCCAGCAGCTTATACCCGGGACTAGGGGAGCAGTTCTTC

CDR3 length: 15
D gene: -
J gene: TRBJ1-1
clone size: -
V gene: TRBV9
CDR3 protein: CASSIRTDMNTEAFF
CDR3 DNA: TGTGCCAGCAGCATACGGACGGACATGAACACTGAAGCTTTCTTT

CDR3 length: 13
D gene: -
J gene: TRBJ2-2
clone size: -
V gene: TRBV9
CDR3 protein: CASSVTWTGELFF
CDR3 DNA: TGTGCCAGCAGCGTAACATGGACCGGGGAGCTGTTTTTT

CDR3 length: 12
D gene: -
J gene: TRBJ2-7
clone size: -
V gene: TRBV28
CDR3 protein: CASSLGGPEQYF
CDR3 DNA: TGTGCCAGCAGTTTAGGCGGGCCCGAGCAGTACTTC

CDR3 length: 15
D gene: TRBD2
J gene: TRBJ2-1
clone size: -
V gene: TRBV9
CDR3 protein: CATSGDGVSYNEQFF
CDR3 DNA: TGTGCCACTAGCGGGGACGGGGTATCCTACAATGAGCAGTTCTTC

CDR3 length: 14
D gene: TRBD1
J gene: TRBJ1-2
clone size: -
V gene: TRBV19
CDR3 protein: CASSPEGQGLGYTF
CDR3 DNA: TGTGCCAGTAGTCCGGAGGGACAGGGCCTTGGCTACACCTTC

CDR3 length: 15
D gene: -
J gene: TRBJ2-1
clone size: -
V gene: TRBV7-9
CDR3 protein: CASSSESYSYNEQFF
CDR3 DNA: TGTGCCAGCAGCTCCGAGTCCTACTCCTACAATGAGCAGTTCTTC

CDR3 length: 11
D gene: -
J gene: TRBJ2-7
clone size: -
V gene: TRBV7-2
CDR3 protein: CASSWGGEQYF
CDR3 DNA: TGTGCCAGCAGCTGGGGCGGCGAGCAGTACTTC

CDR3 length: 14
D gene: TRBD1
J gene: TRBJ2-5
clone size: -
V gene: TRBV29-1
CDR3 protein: CSAGATGVGPTQYF
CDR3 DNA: TGCAGCGCCGGAGCGACAGGGGTCGGACCGACCCAGTACTTC

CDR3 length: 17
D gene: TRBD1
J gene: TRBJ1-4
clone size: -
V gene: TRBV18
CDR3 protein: CASSPTTGGWTNEKLFF
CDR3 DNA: TGTGCCAGCTCACCCACCACAGGGGGGTGGACTAATGAAAAACTGTTTTTT

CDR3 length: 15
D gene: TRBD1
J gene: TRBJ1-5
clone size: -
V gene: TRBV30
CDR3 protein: CAWSPRTGGLQPQHF
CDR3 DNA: TGTGCCTGGAGTCCCAGGACAGGCGGGTTACAGCCCCAGCATTTT

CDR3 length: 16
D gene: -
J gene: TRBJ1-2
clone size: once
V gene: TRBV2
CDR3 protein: CASTSLRTESNYGYTF
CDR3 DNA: TGTGCCAGCACGAGTCTGCGGACAGAATCTAACTATGGCTACACCTTC

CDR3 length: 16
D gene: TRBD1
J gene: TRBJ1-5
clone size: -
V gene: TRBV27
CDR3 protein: CASSPWTGKGNQPQHF
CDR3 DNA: TGTGCCAGCAGTCCCTGGACAGGGAAAGGCAATCAGCCCCAGCATTTT

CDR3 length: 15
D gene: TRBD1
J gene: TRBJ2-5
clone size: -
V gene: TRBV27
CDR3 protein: CASSLTPGQGATQYF
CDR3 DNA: TGTGCCAGCAGTTTGACCCCGGGACAGGGTGCAACCCAGTACTTC

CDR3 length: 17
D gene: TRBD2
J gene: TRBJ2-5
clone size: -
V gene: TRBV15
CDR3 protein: CATSRVGTSGKEETQYF
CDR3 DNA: TGTGCCACCAGCAGAGTTGGGACTAGCGGGAAGGAAGAGACCCAGTACTTC

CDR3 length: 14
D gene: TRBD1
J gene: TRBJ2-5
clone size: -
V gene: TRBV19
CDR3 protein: CAKPGQGDQETQYF
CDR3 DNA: TGTGCCAAACCGGGACAGGGGGACCAAGAGACCCAGTACTTC

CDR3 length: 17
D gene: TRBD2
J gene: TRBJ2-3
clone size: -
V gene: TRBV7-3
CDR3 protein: CASSLIRTSGMADTQYF
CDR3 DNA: TGTGCCAGCAGCTTAATCAGAACTAGCGGGATGGCAGATACGCAGTATTTT

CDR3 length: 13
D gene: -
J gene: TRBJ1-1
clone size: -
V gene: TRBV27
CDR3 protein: CAGTRSGFNTAFF
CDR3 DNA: TGTGCCGGCACTCGCTCGGGATTTAACACGGCTTTCTTT

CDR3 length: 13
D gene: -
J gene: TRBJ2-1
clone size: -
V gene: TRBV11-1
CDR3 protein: CASSLGALTEQFF
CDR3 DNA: TGTGCCAGCAGCTTAGGGGCCTTAACTGAGCAGTTCTTC

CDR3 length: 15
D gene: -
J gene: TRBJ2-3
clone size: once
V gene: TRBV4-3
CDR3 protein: CASSHSLGLTDTQYF
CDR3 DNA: TGCGCCAGCAGCCATTCTTTGGGACTCACAGATACGCAGTATTTT

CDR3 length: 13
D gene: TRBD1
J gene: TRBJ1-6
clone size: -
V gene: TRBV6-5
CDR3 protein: CASSPGQGSPLHF
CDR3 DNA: TGTGCCAGCAGTCCGGGACAGGGATCACCCCTCCACTTT

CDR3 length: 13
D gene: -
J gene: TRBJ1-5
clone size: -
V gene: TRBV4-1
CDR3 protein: CASSPWANQPQHF
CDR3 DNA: TGCGCCAGCAGCCCGTGGGCAAATCAGCCCCAGCATTTT

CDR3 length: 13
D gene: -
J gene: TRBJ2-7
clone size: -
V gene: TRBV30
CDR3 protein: CAWSVGGAAEQYF
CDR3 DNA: TGTGCCTGGAGTGTCGGTGGGGCCGCCGAGCAGTACTTC

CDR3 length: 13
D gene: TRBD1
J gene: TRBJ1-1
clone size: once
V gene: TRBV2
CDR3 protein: CASRGQGGPGAFF
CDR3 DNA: TGTGCCAGCAGAGGACAGGGAGGCCCTGGGGCTTTCTTT

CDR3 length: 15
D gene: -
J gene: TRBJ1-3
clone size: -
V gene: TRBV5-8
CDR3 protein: CASSIDRNSGNTIYF
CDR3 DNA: TGTGCCAGCAGCATAGACAGGAACTCTGGAAACACCATATATTTT

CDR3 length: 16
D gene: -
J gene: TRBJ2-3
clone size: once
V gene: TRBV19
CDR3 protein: CASSIVSSVFTDTQYF
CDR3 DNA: TGTGCCAGTAGTATAGTTTCGAGCGTGTTCACAGATACGCAGTATTTT

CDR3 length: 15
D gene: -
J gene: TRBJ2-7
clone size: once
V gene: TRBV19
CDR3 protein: CASSITGVSPYEQYF
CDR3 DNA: TGTGCCAGTAGTATTACCGGGGTCTCTCCCTACGAGCAGTACTTC

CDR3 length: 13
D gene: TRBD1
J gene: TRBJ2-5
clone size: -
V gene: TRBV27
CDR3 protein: CASSYRGQETQYF
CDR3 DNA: TGTGCCAGCAGTTACAGGGGTCAAGAGACCCAGTACTTC

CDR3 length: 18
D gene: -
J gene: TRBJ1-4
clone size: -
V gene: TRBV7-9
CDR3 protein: CASSHDGGPWATNEKLFF
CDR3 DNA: TGTGCCAGCAGCCATGACGGGGGGCCCTGGGCAACTAATGAAAAACTGTTTTTT

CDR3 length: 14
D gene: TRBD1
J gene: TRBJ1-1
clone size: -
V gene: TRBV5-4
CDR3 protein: CASSFQGVYTEAFF
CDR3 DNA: TGTGCCAGCAGCTTCCAGGGGGTTTACACTGAAGCTTTCTTT

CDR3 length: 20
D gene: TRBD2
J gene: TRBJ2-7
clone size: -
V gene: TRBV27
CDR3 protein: CASSSQVGLAGVWAPYEQYF
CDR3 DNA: TGTGCCAGCAGTTCCCAGGTCGGACTAGCGGGAGTTTGGGCCCCCTACGAGCAGTACTTC

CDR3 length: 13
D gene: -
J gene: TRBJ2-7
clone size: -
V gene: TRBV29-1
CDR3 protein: CSASDRDIYEQYF
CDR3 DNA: TGCAGCGCCTCAGACCGGGACATCTACGAGCAGTACTTC

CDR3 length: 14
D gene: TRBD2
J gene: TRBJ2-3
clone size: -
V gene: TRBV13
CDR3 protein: CASSFRTSGRSQYF
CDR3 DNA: TGTGCCAGCAGCTTCAGGACTAGCGGGAGGTCGCAGTATTTT

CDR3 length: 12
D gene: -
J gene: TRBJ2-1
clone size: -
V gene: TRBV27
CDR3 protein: CASSHLSNEQFF
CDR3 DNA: TGTGCCAGCAGCCACCTATCCAATGAGCAGTTCTTC

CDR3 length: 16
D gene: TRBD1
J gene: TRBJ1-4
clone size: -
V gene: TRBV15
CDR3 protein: CATSRDLAGGIEKLFF
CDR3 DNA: TGTGCCACCAGCAGAGATCTGGCAGGGGGCATTGAAAAACTGTTTTTT

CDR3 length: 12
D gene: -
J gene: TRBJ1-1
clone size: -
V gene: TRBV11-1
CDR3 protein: CASSPLNTEAFF
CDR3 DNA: TGTGCCAGCAGCCCGTTGAACACTGAAGCTTTCTTT

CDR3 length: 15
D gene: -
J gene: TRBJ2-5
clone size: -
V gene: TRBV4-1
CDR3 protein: CASSQGSGVGETQYF
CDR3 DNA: TGCGCCAGCAGCCAAGGATCGGGGGTGGGAGAGACCCAGTACTTC

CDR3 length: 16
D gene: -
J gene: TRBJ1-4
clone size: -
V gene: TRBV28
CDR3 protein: CASTLTLGDFNEKLFF
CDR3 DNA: TGTGCCAGCACCCTTACTCTCGGAGACTTTAATGAAAAACTGTTTTTT

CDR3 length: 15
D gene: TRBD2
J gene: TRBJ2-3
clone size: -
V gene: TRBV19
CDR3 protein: CASSPGTSWSDTQYF
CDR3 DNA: TGTGCCAGTAGTCCCGGGACTAGCTGGTCGGATACGCAGTATTTT

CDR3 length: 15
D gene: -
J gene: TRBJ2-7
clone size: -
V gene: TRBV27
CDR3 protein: CASSSITRVTYEQYF
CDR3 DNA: TGTGCCAGCAGTTCGATCACTAGGGTGACCTACGAGCAGTACTTC

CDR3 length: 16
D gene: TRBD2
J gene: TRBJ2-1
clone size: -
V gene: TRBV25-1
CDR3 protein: CASSELPGLAYNEQFF
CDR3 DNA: TGTGCCAGCAGTGAGCTACCGGGACTAGCCTACAATGAGCAGTTCTTC

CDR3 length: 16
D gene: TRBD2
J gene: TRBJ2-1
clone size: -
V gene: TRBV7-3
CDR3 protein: CASSSLTSGRHNEQFF
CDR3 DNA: TGTGCCAGCAGCTCACTAACTAGCGGGAGGCACAATGAGCAGTTCTTC

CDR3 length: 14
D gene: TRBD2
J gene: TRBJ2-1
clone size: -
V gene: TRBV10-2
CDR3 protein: CASSAGGTLNEQFF
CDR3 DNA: TGCGCCAGCAGTGCGGGAGGGACTCTCAATGAGCAGTTCTTC